This T cell receptor beta chain is drawn from a study of metastatic and nonmetastatic thyroid tumors. Across the whole study: Blood and tumor or nodule tissue repertoires from malignant and benign thyroid patients were compared.

In the authors' workflow: The study's classifier, a distant-metastasis tool for papillary thyroid cancer, was built using CDR3 differences across clinicopathological groups. Using MiXCR, TCRdb reanalyzed the PCR reads. These V and J calls are TCRdb output, not the study's own analysis. The repertoire holds 15,000 to 20,000 clones, with about 33% as singletons. Patients were all untreated before their thyroid surgery. This clone was counted a few times. Its matching antigen is unknown. The study, taken as a whole, reports: Malignant tumors reportedly showed significantly higher TCR beta diversity than benign nodules in both blood and tumor.

The sequenced sample consisted of adjacent normal tissue. The clonotype originates from a female donor with papillary thyroid cancer or a benign thyroid nodule (not recorded which). Some clones in this sample may be carry-over from other donors' samples.

The CDR3 nucleotides are TGTGCCAGCACCATCGGGAGCAGGGGTACCGGGGAGCTGTTTTTT. Translated, it gives CASTIGSRGTGELFF. The chain is built from TRBV6-1 and TRBJ2-2, with D perhaps being TRBD1 or TRBD2 (6 bases each). Trimming took 7 bases from V and 5 from J, leaving 17 bases between them. Germline assignment: CDR1 MNHNS and CDR2 SASEGT. This CDR3 region has 15 residues.